These T cell receptor beta chains were read from a single sample in a study of OX40 agonist ivuxolimab in advanced cancers. Profiled with immunoSEQ multiplex PCR; TCRdb holds only in-frame clones, not every one. The sample carries more than 55,000 clones, around 90% recorded once. The sequencing used CD4+ or CD8+ T cells sorted from blood, collected in a trial of the OX40 agonist ivuxolimab. The receptors were gathered from an adult with an advanced solid tumor such as melanoma, head and neck, liver or kidney cancer. Both conserved end residues are part of each CDR3. The D gene is left open where the match is weak. Size is stated for part of the rows, as once, few or many counts, or as a class when the clone is expanded.

j_call,v_call,d_call,clone_size,cdr3_aa,cdr3_nt
TRBJ2-3,TRBV2,-,-,CASSETATQYF,TGTGCCAGCAGTGAAACGGCCACGCAGTATTTT
TRBJ2-1,TRBV27,TRBD2,-,CASSFEAGAGNEQFF,TGTGCCAGCAGTTTCGAAGCGGGAGCAGGGAATGAGCAGTTCTTC
TRBJ2-5,TRBV19,-,-,CASSSRGSQETQYF,TGTGCCAGTAGTAGCAGGGGATCACAAGAGACCCAGTACTTC
TRBJ2-1,TRBV20-1,-,once,CSASRQNEQFF,TGCAGTGCTTCCCGACAGAATGAGCAGTTCTTC
TRBJ1-1,TRBV5-1,-,-,CASSLDRASPQAFF,TGCGCCAGCAGCTTGGATCGGGCGAGCCCTCAAGCTTTCTTT
TRBJ1-5,TRBV2,-,-,CASSAVLALYQPQHF,TGTGCCAGCAGTGCGGTATTAGCCTTATATCAGCCCCAGCATTTT
TRBJ2-3,TRBV5-1,TRBD2,-,CASGREDPRDTQYF,TGCGCCAGTGGGCGGGAGGACCCTCGTGATACGCAGTATTTT
TRBJ2-5,TRBV5-1,TRBD1,-,CASRLGTGQETQYF,TGCGCCAGCAGACTTGGGACAGGCCAAGAGACCCAGTACTTC
TRBJ2-7,TRBV10-3,-,-,CAISRWGVNEQYF,TGTGCCATCAGTCGATGGGGGGTTAACGAGCAGTACTTC
TRBJ2-1,TRBV5-1,TRBD1,-,CASSLWGQGASGSNEQFF,TGCGCCAGCAGCTTGTGGGGACAGGGGGCAAGTGGTTCCAATGAGCAGTTCTTC
TRBJ2-7,TRBV30,TRBD1,-,CAWDRGHYEQYF,TGTGCCTGGGACAGGGGGCATTACGAGCAGTACTTC
TRBJ1-2,TRBV5-1,-,-,CASSPGLQGYNYGYTF,TGCGCCAGCAGCCCGGGGTTACAGGGATATAACTATGGCTACACCTTC
TRBJ1-1,TRBV2,TRBD1,-,CASSDQTGGMTEAFF,TGTGCCAGCAGTGATCAAACAGGGGGAATGACTGAAGCTTTCTTT
TRBJ1-4,TRBV19,TRBD1,-,CARPGQSNEKLFF,TGTGCCAGGCCGGGACAGAGTAATGAAAAACTGTTTTTT
TRBJ2-3,TRBV11-3,TRBD2,-,CASSLEPGLADTQYF,TGTGCCAGCAGCTTAGAACCGGGACTAGCAGATACGCAGTATTTT
TRBJ1-1,TRBV27,-,-,CASSLDKDTEAFF,TGTGCCAGCAGTTTAGATAAGGACACTGAAGCTTTCTTT
TRBJ1-3,TRBV6-5,TRBD1,once,CASRAGGSGNTIYF,TGTGCCAGCAGGGCAGGGGGCTCTGGAAACACCATATATTTT
TRBJ2-1,TRBV4-2,TRBD1,-,CASSQGGQTNEQFF,TGTGCCAGCAGCCAAGGGGGACAGACGAATGAGCAGTTCTTC
TRBJ1-1,TRBV11-2,-,-,CASSSRDNLDAFF,TGTGCCAGCAGCTCACGGGACAATCTAGACGCTTTCTTT
TRBJ1-4,TRBV7-3,-,-,CATRQEDNEKLFF,TGTGCGACCCGACAGGAGGATAATGAAAAACTGTTTTTT
TRBJ2-5,TRBV29-1,-,-,CSVSDRGEETQYF,TGCAGCGTCTCGGACCGAGGGGAAGAGACCCAGTACTTC
TRBJ2-3,TRBV29-1,-,-,CSVEDWRERGTDTQYF,TGCAGCGTTGAAGATTGGCGGGAAAGGGGGACAGATACGCAGTATTTT
TRBJ1-4,TRBV7-6,-,few,CASRKDRVNEKLFF,TGTGCCAGCAGGAAGGACAGAGTTAATGAAAAACTGTTTTTT
TRBJ2-3,TRBV11-3,-,-,CASSLHPVDTQYF,TGTGCCAGCAGCTTACACCCAGTGGATACGCAGTATTTT
TRBJ2-7,TRBV5-8,-,-,CASSLALRQQYF,TGTGCCAGCAGCTTGGCCTTAAGACAGCAGTACTTC
TRBJ2-7,TRBV2,TRBD2,-,CASRRTSTAPEQYF,TGTGCCAGCAGAAGGACTAGCACCGCACCGGAGCAGTACTTC
TRBJ2-7,TRBV9,TRBD1,-,CASSPGQTYEQYF,TGTGCCAGCAGCCCGGGACAGACCTACGAGCAGTACTTC
TRBJ2-7,TRBV5-1,-,-,CASSLEGPPYEQYF,TGCGCCAGCAGCTTGGAGGGGCCCCCCTACGAGCAGTACTTC
TRBJ1-1,TRBV5-4,-,-,CASSSGLNTEAFF,TGTGCCAGCAGCTCGGGACTGAACACTGAAGCTTTCTTT
TRBJ2-7,TRBV30,TRBD2,-,CAWSTSSGPYF,TGTGCCTGGAGTACATCTAGCGGACCGTACTTC
TRBJ2-7,TRBV2,-,-,CASSEWGAGQYF,TGTGCCAGCAGTGAGTGGGGAGCAGGGCAGTACTTC
TRBJ2-2,TRBV5-6,-,-,CASSLGLAGGELFF,TGTGCCAGCAGCTTAGGCTTGGCGGGCGGGGAGCTGTTTTTT
TRBJ2-7,TRBV5-4,TRBD2,-,CASSPGLANHEQYF,TGTGCCAGCAGCCCGGGACTAGCGAATCACGAGCAGTACTTC
TRBJ2-6,TRBV11-2,-,-,CASSNGGTQQSRANVLTF,TGTGCCAGCAGCAATGGTGGAACACAACAAAGTCGGGCCAACGTCCTGACTTTC
TRBJ2-1,TRBV12-5,-,-,CASGLAGSNEQFF,TGTGCTAGTGGTTTGGCAGGGAGCAATGAGCAGTTCTTC
TRBJ2-7,TRBV2,-,-,CASSGQVDYEQYF,TGTGCCAGCAGTGGTCAGGTGGACTACGAGCAGTACTTC
TRBJ1-2,TRBV7-3,-,few,CASSLDGTHGYTF,TGTGCCAGCAGCCTAGACGGTACTCACGGCTACACCTTC
TRBJ1-5,TRBV30,-,-,CACADNTNQPQHF,TGTGCCTGCGCTGACAATACCAATCAGCCCCAGCATTTT
TRBJ2-1,TRBV14,TRBD2,-,CASSQIAGVTYNEQFF,TGTGCCAGCAGCCAAATAGCGGGAGTTACCTACAATGAGCAGTTCTTC
TRBJ1-1,TRBV4-1,-,-,CASSFDPDTEAFF,TGCGCCAGCAGCTTCGACCCAGACACTGAAGCTTTCTTT
TRBJ1-5,TRBV2,-,-,CASALDTNQPQHF,TGTGCCAGCGCCCTGGACACCAATCAGCCCCAGCATTTT
TRBJ1-2,TRBV28,-,-,CASRVTGLYGYTF,TGTGCCAGCCGAGTGACAGGCCTCTATGGCTACACCTTC
TRBJ2-7,TRBV18,TRBD2,-,CASSPRPMTSVSYEQYF,TGTGCCAGCTCACCACGCCCGATGACTAGCGTCTCCTACGAGCAGTACTTC